The sequence of this T cell receptor beta chain was determined in a study of cytomegalovirus exposure and HLA in healthy donors (dated by TCRdb to 2016 to 2017). About the investigation overall: In an earlier analysis of about 560 of the donors, approximately 300 Gb of sequence data and approximately 100 million unique TCR beta sequences from 150 million to 200 million T cells were reported. Along with the approximately 650-subject first cohort, a separate validation cohort of around 110 different subjects was used. Both class I and class II loci were covered by HLA typing, at four-digit resolution. A later genetic analysis used genome-wide SNP genotypes for about 65% of the roughly 670 donors, treating that subset as a discovery cohort. Four or five DR-DQ haplotypes were handled as single units for association and clustering because linkage in the cohort was strong. Of the roughly 420 genotyped donors, more than 75% were placed in the genetic ancestry cluster associated with self-reported Caucasian donors. High-throughput TCR immunosequencing, statistical association of individual TCRs with disease status, and machine learning were combined to predict cytomegalovirus infection status. The study profiled the T cell repertoires of hundreds of subjects by immunosequencing and related them to cytomegalovirus serostatus. On average, approximately 250,000 unique TCR beta nucleotide sequences were sequenced per donor among 398 genotyped donors of the cohort, with about 19% of those sequences being non-productive. In an earlier analysis of a few hundred of the donors, high-throughput TCR beta sequencing was used to judge whether each TCR beta V gene segment behaved as functional or pseudogenic. An early release covering more than 500 HLA-typed donors comprised approximately 290 gigabases of sequencing data and tens of millions of unique TCR sequences. Donor age, sex, ethnicity and CMV serostatus were compiled together with the repertoire data. The later analysis used no new phenotypic data to find candidate immune exposures, relying instead on TCR beta sequences and their occurrence across donors. The study aimed to test whether signatures of past pathogen exposure could be identified by cataloging public T cell receptors. Typing coverage differed by locus: A, B, C, DRB1 and DQB1 were typed in about 629-640 donors, DQA1 in approximately 520, DPA1 in roughly 590, and DPB1 in approximately 450. Every repertoire in the discovery cohort had been generated on one and the same sequencing platform. A later analysis re-analyzed previously published TCR beta repertoires from hundreds of donors and added high-resolution HLA genotyping to study TCR occurrence patterns.

In total, 500 to 700 healthy bone marrow donors made up the cohort. Cohort members were all nominally healthy when sampled, although unrecorded immune exposures were likely present. The donor was CMV seronegative and belonged to the group of over 350 seronegative cohort members. Every donor gave a peripheral blood sample, and the peripheral blood mononuclear cells from that sample were used for TCR beta sequencing. The Qiagen DNeasy Blood Extraction Kit was used to extract genomic DNA from the blood cell samples. CDR1 and CDR2, per the germline V gene, are SGHTA and FQGNSA. Counted from cysteine to phenylalanine, this CDR3 has 16 amino acids. The retained sequence is limited to the CDR3, 48 bases, with the frame set at the first base. V trim: 2 bases; J trim: 4 bases; unmatched bases: 5. Preparation of the library involved the immunoSEQ multiplex PCR assay. For the multiplex PCR, a mixture combining 60 forward primers for TCR Vbeta segments and 13 reverse primers for TCR Jbeta segments was used. The CDR3 region of rearranged TCR beta genes was amplified from genomic DNA by a multiplex PCR assay. The amplified TCR beta libraries were sequenced on the Illumina HiSeq System as 87-base-pair reads. Per the authors' processing: A later analysis counted approximately 76 million unique TCR beta chains across the 690 or so repertoires, and roughly 11 million of these chains were shared by at least two donors. To remove PCR and sequencing errors, raw reads were error-corrected and collapsed into unique sequences using a nearest-neighbor algorithm that merged closely related sequences. CDR3 sequences were aligned to IMGT reference sequences to assign V, D and J gene segments. For a sequence to be retained, a match of at least six nucleotides was required to both a V gene segment and a J gene segment. Rearrangements were classified as productive when the CDR3 lacked stop codons and remained in frame with V and J, and all other rearrangements were classified as non-productive. CDR3 was defined by IMGT convention, running from the second conserved V-encoded cysteine to the conserved J-encoded phenylalanine. The earlier analysis of about 610 of the donors excluded any sequence lacking an unambiguous match to a single V gene segment. An earlier analysis of 500 to 700 of the donors classified V segments as functional when productive rearrangements were above 56.7% and as segregating when the standard deviation between donors was above 5%. A statistical classification framework was built for diagnosing cytomegalovirus status from the catalog of TCR beta chain sequences. V and J gene assignment, in a later analysis, came from comparing TCR nucleotide sequences with IMGT/GENE-DB human TR gene sequences. A later analysis assigned CDR3 sequences and most-parsimonious VDJ recombination scenarios with the TCRdist pipeline. In a later analysis, each TCR beta chain was defined by its CDR3 amino acid sequence together with its V-gene family, and reads lacking a unique V-gene family were excluded. To address suspected cross-contamination and a sequencing artifact, a later analysis removed a few hundred highly shared, low-generation-probability nucleotide sequences. In a later analysis, a clonal expansion index for each public chain was calculated from normalized within-repertoire ranks of inferred template counts. A later analysis computed generation probabilities with a VDJ recombination model fitted to out-of-frame rearrangements, and checked the results against IGoR. Hypergeometric tests were used in a later analysis to score TCR-TCR, TCR-HLA and TCR-CMV co-occurrence, with a repertoire-size bias correction applied to the TCR pairs. In a later analysis, false discovery rates were estimated by permuting HLA or CMV assignments 20 times. A later analysis grouped co-occurring TCRs with DBSCAN, adding TCRdist sequence similarity when clustering within HLA-allele-positive subsets. Repertoires with fewer than 30,000 or more than 120,000 public chains, plus five repertoires with anomalous nucleotide sharing, were excluded from co-occurrence clustering. TCRdb retrieved this table from immuneACCESS and kept in-frame rearrangements only. Not all clones are present; in checked studies, unresolved V genes account for under half, and no reason is known for the remainder. V and J calls plus clone size are reproduced from that table; the DNA served to infer D and trimming. For this sample, the table gives 150,000 to 200,000 clones. The ten largest clones represent 2.1% of the sample.

Note on this clone: Which antigen it targets is not known.

Broader findings and caveats from the paper: Presence/absence analyses assumed roughly uniform sequencing depth across donors, an assumption that may not hold. The classifier was reported to diagnose cytomegalovirus status with high specificity and sensitivity in both the original cohort and the validation cohort. Because some donors lacked HLA typing at each locus, the association tests relied only on the typed subset. A cluster of highly shared sequence variants was judged likely to represent a technical artifact of the sequencing pipeline. Approximately 18 rarely observed V segments, including chromosome 9 orphons, were excluded from the earlier analysis of some 590 of the donors because counts were too low. A few of the identified cytomegalovirus-associated TCR beta chains were confirmed in vitro to be specific for cytomegalovirus antigens. Immune exposure information for the cohort was limited to CMV serostatus. Some IMGT-functional V segments, including TRBV6-2 and TRBV6-3, could not be told apart with the 87-base-pair reads, so those segments were excluded. In a later analysis, TCR association rates were found to vary across HLA loci, with the most associated TCRs seen for DRB1 alleles and the fewest for HLA-C alleles. A total of 150 or so TCR beta chains were listed by the study as associated with cytomegalovirus. Only TCR beta chains were sequenced in this cohort, and the absence of alpha or paired-chain data limited detectable features. A later analysis found that most CMV-associated TCR beta chains appeared HLA-restricted, with HLA associations seemingly driven largely by CMV exposure. In a later analysis, HLA-associated TCR beta chains were found to be more clonally expanded and to have lower generation probabilities than equally common non-associated chains. Most TCR sequences were observed very rarely across donors, whereas some public TCRs were present in many individuals. A further reported finding was that TCR beta sequences accurately predicted the HLA-A and HLA-B alleles for most subjects in the first cohort. Linkage disequilibrium might explain the correlated functional status among segregating V segments, but an unknown experimental factor could not be excluded. A later genetic analysis associated a missense DCLRE1C variant with V-gene and J-gene trimming of TCR beta chains, and an independent cohort replicated the association. Broadly in line with IMGT annotations, most TCR beta V segments showed up in productive rearrangements about 90% or about 30% of the time in an earlier analysis of several hundred of the donors. In a later analysis, several top co-occurrence clusters were reported to appear linked to parvovirus B19, influenza, CMV and Epstein-Barr virus. In a later genetic analysis, fewer N-insertions in productive TCRs were reported among donors in an Asian-associated ancestry cluster than the roughly 700-donor mean. A later analysis associated about 17,000 TCR beta sequences with specific HLA alleles at a false discovery rate of 0.05. Assigning TCR associations to individual alleles was difficult when HLA alleles, especially DR and DQ, strongly co-occurred. The authors suggested that the approach could potentially be generalized to other disease states and immunological phenotypes.

This sequence uses TRBV7-2 and TRBJ2-5, with TRBD2 identical over 12 junction bases. The sequencing input was PBMCs. The TCR comes from a man aged 25 to 40 in good health and CMV-seronegative. The DNA sequence reads TGTGCCAGCAGCTTAAAGCCTAGCGGGAGGGGAGAGACCCAGTACTTC. Its protein reads: CASSLKPSGRGETQYF.